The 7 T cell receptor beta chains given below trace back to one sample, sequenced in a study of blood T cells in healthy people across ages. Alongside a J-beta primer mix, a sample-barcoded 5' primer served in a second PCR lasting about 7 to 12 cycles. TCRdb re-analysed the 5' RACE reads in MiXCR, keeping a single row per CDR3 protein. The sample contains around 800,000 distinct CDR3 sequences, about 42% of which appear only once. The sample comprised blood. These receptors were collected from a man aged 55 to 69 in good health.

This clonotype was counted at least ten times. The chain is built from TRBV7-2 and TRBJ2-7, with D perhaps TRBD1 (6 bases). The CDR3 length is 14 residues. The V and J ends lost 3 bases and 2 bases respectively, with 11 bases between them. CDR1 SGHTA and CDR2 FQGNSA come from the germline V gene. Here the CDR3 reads CASSFGNRAYEQYF. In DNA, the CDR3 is TGTGCCAGCAGCTTTGGTAACAGGGCCTACGAGCAGTACTTC.

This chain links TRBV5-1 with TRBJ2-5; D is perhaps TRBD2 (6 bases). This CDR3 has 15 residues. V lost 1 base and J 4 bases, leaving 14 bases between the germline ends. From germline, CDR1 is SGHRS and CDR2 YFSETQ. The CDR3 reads CASSLSGGRGETQYF. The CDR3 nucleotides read TGCGCCAGCAGCTTGTCTGGAGGGCGGGGAGAGACCCAGTACTTC.

The DNA for the CDR3 is TGCAGCGTTAGCGTCAGGGGGATACGGGAGCAGTTCTTC. Translated, it gives CSVSVRGIREQFF. The V gene is TRBV29-1, the J gene TRBJ2-1; 7 bases are shared with TRBD1. The J segment lost 10 bases and the V segment lost 5 bases, leaving 11 bases of the junction unmatched. Per germline, CDR1 SQVTM and CDR2 ANQGSEA. There are 13 residues in the CDR3.

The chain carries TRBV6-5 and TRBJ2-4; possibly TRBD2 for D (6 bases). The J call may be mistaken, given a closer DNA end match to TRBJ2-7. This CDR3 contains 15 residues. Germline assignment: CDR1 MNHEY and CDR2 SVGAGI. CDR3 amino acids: CASRLLAGISYEQYF. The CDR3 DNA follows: TGTGCCAGCAGACTTCTGGCGGGGATCTCCTACGAGCAGTACTTC.

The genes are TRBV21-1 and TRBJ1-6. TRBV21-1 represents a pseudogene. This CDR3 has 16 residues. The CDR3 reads CASSSRDTSYNSPLHF. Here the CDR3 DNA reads TGTGCCAGCAGCAGCAGAGACACCTCCTATAATTCACCCCTCCACTTT.

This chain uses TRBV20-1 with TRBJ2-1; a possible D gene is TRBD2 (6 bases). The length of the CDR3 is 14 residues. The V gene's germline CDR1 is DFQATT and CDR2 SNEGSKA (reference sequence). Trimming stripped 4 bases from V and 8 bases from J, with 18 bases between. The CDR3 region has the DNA TGCAGTGCTACCGAACGGGACTCTAGGGATGAGCAGTTCTTC. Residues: CSATERDSRDEQFF.

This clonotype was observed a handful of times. The CDR3 sequence is CASSLSPANTEAFF. As DNA, the CDR3 is TGCGCCAGCAGCCTAAGTCCAGCTAACACTGAAGCTTTCTTT. The chain employs TRBV4-1 and TRBJ1-1; D gene unclear. The V gene lost 4 bases and the J gene lost 2 bases, with 11 bases spanning the gap. Per germline, CDR1 MGHRA and CDR2 YSYEKL. This CDR3 is built from 14 residues.